This T cell receptor (beta chain) was documented in a study of T-cell reconstitution after alpha-beta-depleted transplantation in children. There are 18 residues in the CDR3. V was pared by 4 bases and J by 5 bases, with 17 bases of the junction left unmatched. CDR1 LGHNA and CDR2 YNFKEQ come from the germline V gene. Concerning this clonotype: What it binds is unknown.

Study-wide points: Alpha-beta T cells about two months after transplant reportedly derived from several hundred expanded graft clones. Most T-cell counts and diversity one year after the transplant came from T cells that were newly produced. Diversity of TCRbeta at day 60 was high in some patients, arising from surviving recipient T cells and thymic progenitors.

Using unique molecular identifiers, the investigators prepared the TCRbeta library. TCRdb reprocessed the PCR reads via MiXCR and lists one record per CDR3 protein. Altogether 580,000 or so distinct CDR3 sequences are present, roughly 24% being singletons, with the ten largest covering 13% to 15%. The sequencing used PBMCs, mostly from graft donor cells, collected 360 days after TCRalphabeta/CD19-depleted stem cell transplant. This sequence joins TRBV4-2 and TRBJ2-5, with TRBD2 identical over 9 bases. This TCR came from a boy under two years old who had a stem cell transplant for acute myeloid leukemia, so the T cells may come from the graft donor. CDR3 sequence (DNA): TGTGCCAGCAGCCCGGAGACTAGCGGACGGGGGAATTTGGAGACCCAGTACTTC. Encoded protein: CASSPETSGRGNLETQYF.